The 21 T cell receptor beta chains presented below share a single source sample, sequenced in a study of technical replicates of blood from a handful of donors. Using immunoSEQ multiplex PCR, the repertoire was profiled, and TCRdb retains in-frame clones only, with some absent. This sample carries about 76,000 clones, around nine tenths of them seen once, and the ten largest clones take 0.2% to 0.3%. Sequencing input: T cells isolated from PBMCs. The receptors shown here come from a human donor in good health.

The CDR3 here is CASSPRLGTGEGNEQFF. CDR3 sequence (DNA): TGTGCCAGCAGCCCCCGGTTGGGGACAGGGGAAGGCAATGAGCAGTTCTTC. This chain joins TRBV11-2 and TRBJ2-1; 10 bases are a match to TRBD1. The germline CDR1 and CDR2 sequences are SGHAT and FQNNGV. The CDR3 sequence is 17 residues long. The V segment lost 5 bases and the J segment 6 bases; nucleotides outside the gene matches: 13.

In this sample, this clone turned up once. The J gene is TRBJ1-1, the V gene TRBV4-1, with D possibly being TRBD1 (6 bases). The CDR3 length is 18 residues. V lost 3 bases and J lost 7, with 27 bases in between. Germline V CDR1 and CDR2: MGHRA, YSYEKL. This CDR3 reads CASSHTLPPGGRTSEAFF. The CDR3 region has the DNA TGCGCCAGCAGCCATACCCTCCCCCCCGGGGGGCGAACTAGTGAAGCTTTCTTT.

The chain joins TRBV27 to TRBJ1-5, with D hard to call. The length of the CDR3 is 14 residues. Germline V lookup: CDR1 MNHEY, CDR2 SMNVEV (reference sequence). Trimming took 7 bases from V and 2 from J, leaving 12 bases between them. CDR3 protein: CASNSLAGNQPQHF. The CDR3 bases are TGTGCCAGCAATTCCTTAGCGGGCAATCAGCCCCAGCATTTT.

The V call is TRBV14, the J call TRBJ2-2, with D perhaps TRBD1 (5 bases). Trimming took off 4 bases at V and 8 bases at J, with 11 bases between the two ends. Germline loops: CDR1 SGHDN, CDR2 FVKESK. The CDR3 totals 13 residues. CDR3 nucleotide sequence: TGTGCCAGCAGCCCATCACAGGTGGGGGAGCTGTTTTTT. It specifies CASSPSQVGELFF.

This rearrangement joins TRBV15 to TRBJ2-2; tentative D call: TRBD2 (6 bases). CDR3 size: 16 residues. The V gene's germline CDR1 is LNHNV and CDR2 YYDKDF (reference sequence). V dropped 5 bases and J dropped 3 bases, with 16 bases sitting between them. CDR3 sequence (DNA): TGTGCCACCAGCGGTCTAGCGTGGTGGGACACCGGGGAGCTGTTTTTT. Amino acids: CATSGLAWWDTGELFF.

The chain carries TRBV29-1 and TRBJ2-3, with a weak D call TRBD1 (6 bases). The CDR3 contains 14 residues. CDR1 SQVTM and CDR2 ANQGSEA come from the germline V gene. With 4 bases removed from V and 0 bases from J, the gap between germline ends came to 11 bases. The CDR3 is CSVGPTGSTDTQYF. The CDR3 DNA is TGCAGCGTTGGCCCTACAGGGAGCACAGATACGCAGTATTTT.

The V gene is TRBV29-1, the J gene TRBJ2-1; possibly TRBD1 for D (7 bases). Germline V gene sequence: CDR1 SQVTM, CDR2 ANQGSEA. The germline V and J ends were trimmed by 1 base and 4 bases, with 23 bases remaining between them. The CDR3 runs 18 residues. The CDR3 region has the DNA TGCAGCGTTGAAGGGGGGTCCGGAGGGGACAGCTTTTACAATGAGCAGTTCTTC. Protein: CSVEGGSGGDSFYNEQFF.

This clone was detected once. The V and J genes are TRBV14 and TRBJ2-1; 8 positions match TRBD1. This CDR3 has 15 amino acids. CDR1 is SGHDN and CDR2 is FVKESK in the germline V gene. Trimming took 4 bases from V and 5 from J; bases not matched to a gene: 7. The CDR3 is CASSRRTGRDNEQFF. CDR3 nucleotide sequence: TGTGCCAGCAGCCGAAGGACAGGGCGAGACAATGAGCAGTTCTTC.

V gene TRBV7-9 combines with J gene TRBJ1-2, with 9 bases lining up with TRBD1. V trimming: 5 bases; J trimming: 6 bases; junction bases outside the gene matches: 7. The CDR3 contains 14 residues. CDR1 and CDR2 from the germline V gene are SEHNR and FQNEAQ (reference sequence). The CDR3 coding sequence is TGTGCCAGCAGCCTAACCTGGGACAGGGATGGCTACACCTTC. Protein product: CASSLTWDRDGYTF.

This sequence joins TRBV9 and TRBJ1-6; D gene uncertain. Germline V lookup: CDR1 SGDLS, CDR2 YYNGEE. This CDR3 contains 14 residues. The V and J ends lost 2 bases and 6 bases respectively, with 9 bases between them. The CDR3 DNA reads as TGTGCCAGCAGCGTCCTTACTGGTAATTCACCCCTCCACTTT. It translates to CASSVLTGNSPLHF.

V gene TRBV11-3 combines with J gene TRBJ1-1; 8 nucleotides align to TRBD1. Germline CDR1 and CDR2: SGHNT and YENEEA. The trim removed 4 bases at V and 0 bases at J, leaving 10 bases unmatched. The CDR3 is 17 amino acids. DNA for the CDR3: TGTGCCAGCAGCTCGCACAGGGGGATTTACATGAACACTGAAGCTTTCTTT. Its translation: CASSSHRGIYMNTEAFF.

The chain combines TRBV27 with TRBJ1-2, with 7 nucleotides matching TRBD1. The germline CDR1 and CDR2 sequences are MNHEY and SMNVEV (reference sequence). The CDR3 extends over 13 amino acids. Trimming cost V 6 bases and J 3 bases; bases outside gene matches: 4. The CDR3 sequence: CASSGTADYGYTF. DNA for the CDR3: TGTGCCAGCAGCGGGACAGCCGACTATGGCTACACCTTC.

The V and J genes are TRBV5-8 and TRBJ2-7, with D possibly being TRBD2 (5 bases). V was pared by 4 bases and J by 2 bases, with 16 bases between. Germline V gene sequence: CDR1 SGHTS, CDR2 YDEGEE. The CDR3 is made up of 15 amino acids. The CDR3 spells CASSGGGHSAYEQYF. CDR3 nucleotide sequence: TGTGCCAGCAGCGGAGGAGGTCACTCGGCCTACGAGCAGTACTTC.

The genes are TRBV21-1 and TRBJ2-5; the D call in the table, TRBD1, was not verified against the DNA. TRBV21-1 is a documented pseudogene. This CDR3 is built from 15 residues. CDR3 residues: CASSRRTGEHETQYF. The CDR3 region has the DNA TGTGCCAGCAGCCGACGGACAGGGGAGCATGAGACCCAGTACTTC.

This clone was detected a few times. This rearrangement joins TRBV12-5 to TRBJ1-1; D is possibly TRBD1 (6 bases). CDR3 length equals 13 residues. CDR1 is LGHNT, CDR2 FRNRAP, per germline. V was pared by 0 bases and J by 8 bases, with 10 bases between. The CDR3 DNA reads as TGTGCTAGTGGTTTGGTCGGGACAACCGAAGCTTTCTTT. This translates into CASGLVGTTEAFF.

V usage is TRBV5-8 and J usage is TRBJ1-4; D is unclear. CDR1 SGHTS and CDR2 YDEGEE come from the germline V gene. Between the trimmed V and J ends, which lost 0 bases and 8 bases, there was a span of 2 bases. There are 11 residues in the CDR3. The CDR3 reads CASSLAEKLFF. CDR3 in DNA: TGTGCCAGCAGCTTGGCGGAAAAACTGTTTTTT. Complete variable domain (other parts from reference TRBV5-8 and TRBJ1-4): EAGVTQSPTHLIKTRGQQATLRCSPISGHTSVYWYQQALGLGLQFLLWYDEGEERNRGNFPPRFSGRQFPNYSSELNVNALELEDSALYLCASSLAEKLFFGSGTQLSVL.

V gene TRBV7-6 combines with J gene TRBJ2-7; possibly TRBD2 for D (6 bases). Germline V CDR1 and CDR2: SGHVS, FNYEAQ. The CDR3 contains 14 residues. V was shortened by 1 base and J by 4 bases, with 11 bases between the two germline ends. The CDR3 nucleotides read TGTGCCAGCAGCTTAGAAGTGGCGGGGTACGAGCAGTACTTC. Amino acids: CASSLEVAGYEQYF. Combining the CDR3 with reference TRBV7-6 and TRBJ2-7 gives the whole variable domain GAGVSQSPRYKVTKRGQDVALRCDPISGHVSLYWYRQALGQGPEFLTYFNYEAQQDKSGLPNDRFSAERPEGSISTLTIQRTEQRDSAMYRCASSLEVAGYEQYFGPGTRLTVT.

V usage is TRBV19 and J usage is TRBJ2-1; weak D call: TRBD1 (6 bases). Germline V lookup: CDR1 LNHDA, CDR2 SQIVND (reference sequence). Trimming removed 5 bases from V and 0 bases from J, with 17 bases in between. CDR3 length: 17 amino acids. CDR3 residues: CASSESGVTYSYNEQFF. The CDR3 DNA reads TGTGCCAGTAGTGAATCAGGGGTGACGTACTCCTACAATGAGCAGTTCTTC. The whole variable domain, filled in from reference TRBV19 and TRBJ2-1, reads DGGITQSPKYLFRKEGQNVTLSCEQNLNHDAMYWYRQDPGQGLRLIYYSQIVNDFQKGDIAEGYSVSREKKESFPLTVTSAQKNPTAFYLCASSESGVTYSYNEQFFGPGTRLTVL.

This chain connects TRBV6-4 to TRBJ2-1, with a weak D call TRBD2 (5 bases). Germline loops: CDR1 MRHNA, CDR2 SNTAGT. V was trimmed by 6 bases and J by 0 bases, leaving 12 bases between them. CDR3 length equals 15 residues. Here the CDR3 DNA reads TGTGCCAGCAGCCCTCGGGATAACTCCTACAATGAGCAGTTCTTC. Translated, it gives CASSPRDNSYNEQFF.

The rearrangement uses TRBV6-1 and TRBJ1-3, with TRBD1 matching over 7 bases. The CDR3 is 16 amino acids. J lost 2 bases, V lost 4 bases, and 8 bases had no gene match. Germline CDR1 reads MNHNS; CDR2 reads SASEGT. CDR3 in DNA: TGTGCCAGCAGTGGGTACAGGGGTGGTGCTGGAAACACCATATATTTT. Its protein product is CASSGYRGGAGNTIYF.

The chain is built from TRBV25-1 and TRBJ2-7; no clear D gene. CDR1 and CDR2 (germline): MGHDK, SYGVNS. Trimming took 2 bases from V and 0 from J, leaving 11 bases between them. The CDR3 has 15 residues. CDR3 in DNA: TGTGCCAGCAGTGAAACAGTGATTAGCTCCTACGAGCAGTACTTC. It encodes CASSETVISSYEQYF.